This T cell receptor (beta chain) was sequenced in a study of cytomegalovirus exposure and HLA in healthy donors. Primers included in the PCR were 60 Vbeta and 13 Jbeta primers. Generated by immunoSEQ multiplex PCR, the TCRdb table keeps only in-frame clones and is missing some. The data show over 110,000 clones, 75% to 85% seen once. The CDR3 extends over 14 amino acids. In germline, CDR1 is SGHTA, CDR2 FQGNSA. Between the trimmed V and J ends, which lost 1 base and 4 bases, there was a span of 10 bases. The receptor's source is a female donor in good health and CMV-seronegative. This chain links TRBV7-2 with TRBJ1-1, with TRBD1 as a possible D gene (5 bases). Sequencing was performed on PBMCs. The CDR3 sequence: CASSLEGDSTEAFF. The CDR3 DNA reads as TGTGCCAGCAGCTTAGAAGGGGATTCCACTGAAGCTTTCTTT.